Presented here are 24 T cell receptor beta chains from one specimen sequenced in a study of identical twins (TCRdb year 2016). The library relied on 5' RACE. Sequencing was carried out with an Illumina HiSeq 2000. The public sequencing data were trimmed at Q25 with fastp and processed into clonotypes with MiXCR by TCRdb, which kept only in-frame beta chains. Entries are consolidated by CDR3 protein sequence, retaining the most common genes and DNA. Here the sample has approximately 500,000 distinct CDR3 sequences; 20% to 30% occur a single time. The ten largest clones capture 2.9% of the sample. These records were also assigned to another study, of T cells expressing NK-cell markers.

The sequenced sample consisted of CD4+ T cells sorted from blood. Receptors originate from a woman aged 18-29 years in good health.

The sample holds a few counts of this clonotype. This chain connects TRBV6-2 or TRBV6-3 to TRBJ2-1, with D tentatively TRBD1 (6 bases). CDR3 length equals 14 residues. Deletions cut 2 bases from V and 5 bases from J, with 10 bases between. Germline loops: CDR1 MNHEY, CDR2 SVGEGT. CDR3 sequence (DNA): TGTGCCAGCAGTTACCTACACAGGGACAATGAGCAGTTCTTC. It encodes CASSYLHRDNEQFF.

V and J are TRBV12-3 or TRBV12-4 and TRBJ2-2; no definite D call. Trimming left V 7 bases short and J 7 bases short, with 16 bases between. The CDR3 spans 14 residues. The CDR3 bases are TGTGCCAGCACCCCGAGTGGCGCGGACGGGGAGCTGTTTTTT. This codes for CASTPSGADGELFF.

CDR3 protein: CAWSVFHSSYEQYF. In DNA, the CDR3 is TGTGCCTGGAGTGTTTTTCACAGCTCCTACGAGCAGTACTTC. The chain has TRBV30 and TRBJ2-7; the D is unclear. Deletions cut 0 bases from V and 0 bases from J, with 9 bases between. The CDR3 runs 14 residues. Germline V lookup: CDR1 GTSNPN, CDR2 SVGIG (reference sequence).

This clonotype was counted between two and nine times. CDR3: CSARVPLNEQFF. As DNA, the CDR3 is TGCAGTGCTAGAGTTCCTTTGAATGAGCAGTTCTTC. The rearrangement uses TRBV20-1 and TRBJ2-1; D unresolved. The V and J ends lost 1 base and 7 bases respectively, with 8 bases between them. Germline values: CDR1 DFQATT, CDR2 SNEGSKA (reference sequence). The CDR3 runs 12 residues.

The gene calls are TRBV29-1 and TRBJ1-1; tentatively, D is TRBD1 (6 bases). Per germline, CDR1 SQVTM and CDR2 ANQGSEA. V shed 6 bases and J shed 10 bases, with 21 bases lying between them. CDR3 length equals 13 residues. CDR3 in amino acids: CSVLTGIIYGAFF. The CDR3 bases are TGCAGCGTCTTGACAGGTATCATATACGGAGCTTTCTTT.

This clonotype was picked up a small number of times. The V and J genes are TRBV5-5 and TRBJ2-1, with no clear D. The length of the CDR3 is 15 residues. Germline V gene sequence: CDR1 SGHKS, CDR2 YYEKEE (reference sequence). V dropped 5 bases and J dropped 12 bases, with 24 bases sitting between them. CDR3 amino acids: CASSSQTGSGYLQFF. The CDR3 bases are TGTGCCAGCAGTTCCCAGACCGGGTCAGGCTATTTGCAGTTCTTC. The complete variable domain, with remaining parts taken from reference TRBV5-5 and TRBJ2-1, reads DAGVTQSPTHLIKTRGQQVTLRCSPISGHKSVSWYQQVLGQGPQFIFQYYEKEERGRGNFPDRFSARQFPNYSSELNVNALLLGDSALYLCASSSQTGSGYLQFFGPGTRLTVL.

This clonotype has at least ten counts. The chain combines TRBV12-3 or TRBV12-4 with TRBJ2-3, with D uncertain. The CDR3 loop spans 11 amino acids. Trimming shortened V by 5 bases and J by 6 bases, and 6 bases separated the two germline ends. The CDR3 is CASSAWDTQYF. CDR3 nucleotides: TGTGCCAGCAGTGCTTGGGATACGCAGTATTTT.

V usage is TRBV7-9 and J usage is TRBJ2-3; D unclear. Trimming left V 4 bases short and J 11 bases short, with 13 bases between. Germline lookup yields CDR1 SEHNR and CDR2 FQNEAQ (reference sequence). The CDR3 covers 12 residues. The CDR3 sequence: CASSSGASLQYF. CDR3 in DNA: TGTGCCAGCAGCTCGGGTGCAAGTCTGCAGTATTTT. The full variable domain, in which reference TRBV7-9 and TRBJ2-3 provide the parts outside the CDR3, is DTGVSQNPRHKITKRGQNVTFRCDPISEHNRLYWYRQTLGQGPEFLTYFQNEAQLEKSRLLSDRFSAERPKGSFSTLEIQRTEQGDSAMYLCASSSGASLQYFGPGTRLTVL.

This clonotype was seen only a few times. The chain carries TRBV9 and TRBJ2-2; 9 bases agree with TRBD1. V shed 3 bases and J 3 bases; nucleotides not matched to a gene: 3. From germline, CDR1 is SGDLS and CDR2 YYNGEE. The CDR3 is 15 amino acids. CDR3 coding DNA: TGTGCCAGCAGCGCAGGACAGGGGTACACCGGGGAGCTGTTTTTT. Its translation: CASSAGQGYTGELFF.

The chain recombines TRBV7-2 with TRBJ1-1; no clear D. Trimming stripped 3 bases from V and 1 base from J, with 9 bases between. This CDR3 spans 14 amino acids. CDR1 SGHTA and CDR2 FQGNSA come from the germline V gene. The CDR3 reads CASSFYSANTEAFF. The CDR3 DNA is TGTGCCAGCAGCTTTTATTCCGCGAACACTGAAGCTTTCTTT. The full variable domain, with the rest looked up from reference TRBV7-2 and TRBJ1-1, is GAGVSQSPSNKVTEKGKDVELRCDPISGHTALYWYRQSLGQGLEFLIYFQGNSAPDKSGLPSDRFSAERTGGSVSTLTIQRTQQEDSAVYLCASSFYSANTEAFFGQGTRLTVV.

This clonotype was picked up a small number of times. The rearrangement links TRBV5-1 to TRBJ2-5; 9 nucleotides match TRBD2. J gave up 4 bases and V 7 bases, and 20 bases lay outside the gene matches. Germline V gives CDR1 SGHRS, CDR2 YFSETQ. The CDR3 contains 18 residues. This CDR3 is CASSRNLAGRKFGETQYF. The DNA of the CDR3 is TGCGCCAGCTCCCGAAACCTAGCGGGAAGGAAATTTGGAGAGACCCAGTACTTC.

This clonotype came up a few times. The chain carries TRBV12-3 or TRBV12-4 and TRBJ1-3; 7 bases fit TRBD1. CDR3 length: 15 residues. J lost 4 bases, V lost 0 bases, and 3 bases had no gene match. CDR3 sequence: CASSLAGGKGNTIYF. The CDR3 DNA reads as TGTGCCAGCAGTTTAGCAGGGGGCAAAGGAAACACCATATATTTT.

CDR3 region: CASSRRDSPRKTYEQYF. DNA of the CDR3: TGTGCCAGCAGCCGCCGGGACTCCCCGAGGAAAACCTACGAGCAGTACTTC. The V call is TRBV3-1, the J call TRBJ2-7; D may be TRBD2 (6 bases). Trimming took 4 bases from V and 2 from J, leaving 21 bases between them. Germline V gene data show CDR1 as LGHDT and CDR2 as YNNKEL (reference sequence). The CDR3 consists of 17 residues.

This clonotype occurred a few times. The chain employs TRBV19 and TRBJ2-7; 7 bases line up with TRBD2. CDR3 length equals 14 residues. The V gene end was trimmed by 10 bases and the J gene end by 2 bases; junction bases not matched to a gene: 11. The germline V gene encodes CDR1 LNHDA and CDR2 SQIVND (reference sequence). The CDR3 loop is CATASSSGTYEQYF. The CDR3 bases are TGTGCCACAGCGTCGTCTAGCGGTACCTACGAGCAGTACTTC.

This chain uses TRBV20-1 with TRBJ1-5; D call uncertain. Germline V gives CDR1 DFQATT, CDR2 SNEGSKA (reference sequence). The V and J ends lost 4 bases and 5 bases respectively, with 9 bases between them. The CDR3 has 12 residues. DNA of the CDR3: TGCAGTGCTACCCGGGAGGATCAGCCCCAGCATTTT. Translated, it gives CSATREDQPQHF.

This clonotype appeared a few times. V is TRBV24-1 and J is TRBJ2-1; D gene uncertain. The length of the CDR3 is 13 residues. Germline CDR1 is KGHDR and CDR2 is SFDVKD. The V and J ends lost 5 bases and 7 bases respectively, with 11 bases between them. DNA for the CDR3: TGTGCCACCAGTGGCCCCCTCATAAATGAGCAGTTCTTC. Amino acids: CATSGPLINEQFF.

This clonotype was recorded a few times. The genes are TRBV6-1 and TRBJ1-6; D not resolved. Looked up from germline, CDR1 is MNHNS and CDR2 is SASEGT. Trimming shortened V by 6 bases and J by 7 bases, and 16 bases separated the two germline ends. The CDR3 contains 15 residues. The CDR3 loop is CASSAKAVRNSPLHF. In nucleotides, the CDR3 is TGTGCCAGCAGCGCAAAGGCCGTTAGAAATTCACCCCTCCACTTT.

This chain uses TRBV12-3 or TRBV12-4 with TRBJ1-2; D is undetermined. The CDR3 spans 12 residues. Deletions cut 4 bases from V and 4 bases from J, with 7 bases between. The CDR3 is CASSYEIYGYTF. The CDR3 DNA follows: TGTGCCAGCAGTTACGAAATCTATGGCTACACCTTC.

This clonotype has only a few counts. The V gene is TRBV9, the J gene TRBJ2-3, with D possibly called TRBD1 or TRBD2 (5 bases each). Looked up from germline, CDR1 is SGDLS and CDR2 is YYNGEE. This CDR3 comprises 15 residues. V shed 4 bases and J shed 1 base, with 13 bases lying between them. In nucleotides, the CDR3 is TGTGCCAGCAGCAACCAACTGGGGGGCACAGATACGCAGTATTTT. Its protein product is CASSNQLGGTDTQYF.

The CDR3 DNA sequence: TGTGCCATCAGGAGCGGTAGAGGGGACAATGAGCAGTTCTTC. Translating gives CAIRSGRGDNEQFF. J is TRBJ2-1 and V is TRBV10-3, with D tentatively TRBD1 or TRBD2 (5 bases each). In germline, CDR1 is ENHRY, CDR2 SYGVKD. The V end lost 6 bases, the J end lost 5 bases, and 14 bases lay between the germline ends. CDR3 length: 14 amino acids.

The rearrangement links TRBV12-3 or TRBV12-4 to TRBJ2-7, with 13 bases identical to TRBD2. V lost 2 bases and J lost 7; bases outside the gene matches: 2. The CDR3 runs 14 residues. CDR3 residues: CASSLTSGRGEQYF. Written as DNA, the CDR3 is TGTGCCAGCAGTTTAACTAGCGGGAGGGGAGAGCAGTACTTC.

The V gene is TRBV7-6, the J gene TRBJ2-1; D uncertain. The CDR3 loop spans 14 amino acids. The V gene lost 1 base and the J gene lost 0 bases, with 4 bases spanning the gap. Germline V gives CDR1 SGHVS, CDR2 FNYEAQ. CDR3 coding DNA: TGTGCCAGCAGCTTAGGGGTCTCCTACAATGAGCAGTTCTTC. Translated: CASSLGVSYNEQFF.

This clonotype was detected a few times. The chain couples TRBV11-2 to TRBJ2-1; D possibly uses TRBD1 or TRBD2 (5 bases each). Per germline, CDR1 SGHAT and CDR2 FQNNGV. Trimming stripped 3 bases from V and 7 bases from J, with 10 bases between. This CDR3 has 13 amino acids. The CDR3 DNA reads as TGTGCCAGCAGCTTTTTTGGGGGTAATGAGCAGTTCTTC. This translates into CASSFFGGNEQFF.

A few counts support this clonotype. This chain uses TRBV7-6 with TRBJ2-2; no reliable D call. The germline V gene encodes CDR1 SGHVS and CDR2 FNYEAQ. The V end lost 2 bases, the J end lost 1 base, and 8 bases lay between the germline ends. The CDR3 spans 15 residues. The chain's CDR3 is CASSLSARNTGELFF. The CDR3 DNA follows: TGTGCCAGCAGCTTAAGCGCGCGGAACACCGGGGAGCTGTTTTTT.